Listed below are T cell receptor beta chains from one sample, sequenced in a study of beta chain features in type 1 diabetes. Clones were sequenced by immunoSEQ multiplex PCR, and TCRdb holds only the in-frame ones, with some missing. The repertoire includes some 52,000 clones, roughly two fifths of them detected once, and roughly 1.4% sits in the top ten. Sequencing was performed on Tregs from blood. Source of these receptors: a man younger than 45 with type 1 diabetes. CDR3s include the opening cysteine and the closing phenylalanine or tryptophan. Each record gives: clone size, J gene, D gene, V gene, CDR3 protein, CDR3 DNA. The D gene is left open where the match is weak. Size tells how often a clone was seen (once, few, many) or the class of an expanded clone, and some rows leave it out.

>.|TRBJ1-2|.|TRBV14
CASSEQGYYGYTF
TGTGCCAGCAGCGAACAGGGCTACTATGGCTACACCTTC
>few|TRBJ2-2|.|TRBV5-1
CASSSGTANTGELFF
TGCGCCAGCAGCTCCGGGACTGCGAACACCGGGGAGCTGTTTTTT
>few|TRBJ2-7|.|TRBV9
CASSVAGDYYEQYF
TGTGCCAGCAGCGTAGCAGGGGACTACTACGAGCAGTACTTC
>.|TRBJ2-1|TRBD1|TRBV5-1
CASSLGQGFNNEQFF
TGCGCCAGCAGCTTAGGACAGGGCTTCAACAATGAGCAGTTCTTC
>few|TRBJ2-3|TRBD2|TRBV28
CASSFVASGRNTQYF
TGTGCCAGCAGTTTCGTGGCTAGCGGGAGAAATACGCAGTATTTT
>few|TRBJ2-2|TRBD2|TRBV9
CASSVGGLLTGELFF
TGTGCCAGCAGCGTAGGGGGACTACTCACCGGGGAGCTGTTTTTT
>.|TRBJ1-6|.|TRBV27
CASSLTPGGSPLHF
TGTGCCAGCAGTTTGACCCCTGGCGGCTCACCCCTCCACTTT
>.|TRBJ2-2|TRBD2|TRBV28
CASSLLAGISSTGELFF
TGTGCCAGCAGTTTGCTAGCGGGAATTTCTTCGACCGGGGAGCTGTTTTTT
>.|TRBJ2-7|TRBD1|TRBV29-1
CSVDSGQGSYEQYF
TGCAGCGTCGATTCGGGACAGGGCTCCTACGAGCAGTACTTC
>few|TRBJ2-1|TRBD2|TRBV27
CASSLSSASGRGRSNEQFF
TGTGCCAGCAGTTTATCGTCCGCTAGCGGGAGGGGTCGGAGCAATGAGCAGTTCTTC
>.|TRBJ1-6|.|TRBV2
CASSEGTSYNSPLHF
TGTGCCAGCAGTGAGGGCACCTCCTATAATTCACCCCTCCACTTT
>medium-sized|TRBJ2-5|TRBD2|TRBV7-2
CASTFRTGGPETQYF
TGTGCCAGCACCTTTCGAACGGGAGGGCCAGAGACCCAGTACTTC
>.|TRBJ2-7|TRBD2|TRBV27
CASRWGLAGGTYEQYF
TGTGCCAGCAGATGGGGACTAGCGGGAGGTACCTACGAGCAGTACTTC
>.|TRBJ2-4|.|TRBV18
CASSYGAKNIQYF
TGTGCCAGCTCCTACGGGGCCAAAAACATTCAGTACTTC
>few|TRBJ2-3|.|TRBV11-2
CASSFGGGTDTQYF
TGTGCCAGCAGCTTCGGAGGCGGGACAGATACGCAGTATTTT
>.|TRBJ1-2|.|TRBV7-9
CASTPWAGEDHYTF
TGTGCCAGCACCCCCTGGGCAGGGGAAGACCACTACACCTTC
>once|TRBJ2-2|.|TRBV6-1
CASSEVGGRVSGELFF
TGTGCCAGCAGTGAAGTCGGGGGGCGAGTGTCCGGGGAGCTGTTTTTT
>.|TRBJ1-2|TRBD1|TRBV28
CASSLSGTGANYGYTF
TGTGCCAGCAGTTTATCCGGGACAGGGGCTAACTATGGCTACACCTTC